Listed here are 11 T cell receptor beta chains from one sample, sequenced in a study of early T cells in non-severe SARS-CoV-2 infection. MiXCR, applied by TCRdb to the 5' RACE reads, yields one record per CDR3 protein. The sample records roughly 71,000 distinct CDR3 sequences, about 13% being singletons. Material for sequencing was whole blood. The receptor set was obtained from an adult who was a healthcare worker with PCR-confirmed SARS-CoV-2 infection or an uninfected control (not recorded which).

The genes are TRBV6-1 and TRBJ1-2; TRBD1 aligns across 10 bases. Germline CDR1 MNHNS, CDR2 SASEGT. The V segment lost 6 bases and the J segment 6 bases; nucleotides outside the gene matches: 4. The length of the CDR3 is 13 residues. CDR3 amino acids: CASRETGGNGYTF. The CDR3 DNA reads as TGTGCCAGCAGGGAGACAGGGGGCAATGGCTACACCTTC.

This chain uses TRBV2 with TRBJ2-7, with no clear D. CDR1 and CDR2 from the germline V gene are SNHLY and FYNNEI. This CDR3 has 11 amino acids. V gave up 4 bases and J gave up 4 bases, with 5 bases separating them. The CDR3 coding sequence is TGTGCCAGCAGTGGTTATTACGAGCAGTACTTC. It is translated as CASSGYYEQYF.

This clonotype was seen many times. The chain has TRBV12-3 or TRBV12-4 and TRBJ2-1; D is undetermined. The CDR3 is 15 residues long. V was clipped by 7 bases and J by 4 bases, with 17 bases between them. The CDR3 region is CASTTNGRRYNEQFF. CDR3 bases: TGTGCCAGCACCACCAACGGCCGTCGGTACAATGAGCAGTTCTTC.

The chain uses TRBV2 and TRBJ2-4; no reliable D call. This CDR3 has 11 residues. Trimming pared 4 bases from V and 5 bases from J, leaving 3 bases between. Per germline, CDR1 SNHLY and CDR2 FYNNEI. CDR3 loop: CASSGENIQYF. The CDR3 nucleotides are TGTGCCAGCAGTGGCGAAAACATTCAGTACTTC.

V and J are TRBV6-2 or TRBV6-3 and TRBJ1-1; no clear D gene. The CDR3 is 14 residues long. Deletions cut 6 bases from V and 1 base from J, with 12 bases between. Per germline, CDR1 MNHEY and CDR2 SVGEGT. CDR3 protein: CASSGKRRNTEAFF. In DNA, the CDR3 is TGTGCCAGCAGCGGTAAGAGGAGGAACACTGAAGCTTTCTTT.

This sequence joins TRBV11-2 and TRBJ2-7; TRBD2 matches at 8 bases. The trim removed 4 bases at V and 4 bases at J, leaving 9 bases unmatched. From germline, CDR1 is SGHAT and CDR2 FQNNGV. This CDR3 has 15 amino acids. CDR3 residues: CASSSTGSGAYEQYF. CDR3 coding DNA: TGTGCCAGCAGCTCTACGGGTAGCGGGGCTTACGAGCAGTACTTC.

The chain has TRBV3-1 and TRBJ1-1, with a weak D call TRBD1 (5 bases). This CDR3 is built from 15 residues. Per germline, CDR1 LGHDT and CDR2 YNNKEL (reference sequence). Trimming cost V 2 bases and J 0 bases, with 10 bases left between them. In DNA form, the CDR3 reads TGTGCCAGCAGCCAACAGGGCCCTATGAACACTGAAGCTTTCTTT. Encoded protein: CASSQQGPMNTEAFF.

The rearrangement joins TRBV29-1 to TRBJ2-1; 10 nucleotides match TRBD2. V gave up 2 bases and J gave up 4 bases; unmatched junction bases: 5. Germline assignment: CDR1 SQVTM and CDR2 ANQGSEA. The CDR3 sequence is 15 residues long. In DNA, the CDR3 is TGCAGCGTTGAACTTAGCGGGGGGTCATACAATGAGCAGTTCTTC. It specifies CSVELSGGSYNEQFF.

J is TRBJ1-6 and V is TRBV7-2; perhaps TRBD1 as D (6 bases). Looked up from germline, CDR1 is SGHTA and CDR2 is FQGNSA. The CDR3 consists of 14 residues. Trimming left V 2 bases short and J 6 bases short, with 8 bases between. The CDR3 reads CASSLWGANSPLHF. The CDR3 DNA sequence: TGTGCCAGCAGCTTATGGGGGGCTAATTCACCCCTCCACTTT.

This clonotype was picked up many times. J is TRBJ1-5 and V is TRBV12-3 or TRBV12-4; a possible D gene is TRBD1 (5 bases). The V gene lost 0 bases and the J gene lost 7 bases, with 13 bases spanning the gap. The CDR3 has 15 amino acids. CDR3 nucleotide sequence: TGTGCCAGCAGTTTAGCCCAGGGCAAAGGACAGCCCCAGCATTTT. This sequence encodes CASSLAQGKGQPQHF.

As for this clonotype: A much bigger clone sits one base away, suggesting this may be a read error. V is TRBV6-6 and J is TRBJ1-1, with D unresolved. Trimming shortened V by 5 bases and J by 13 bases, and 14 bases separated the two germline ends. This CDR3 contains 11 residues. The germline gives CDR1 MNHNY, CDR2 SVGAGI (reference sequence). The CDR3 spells CASSQDVVVFF. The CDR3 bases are TGTGCCAGCAGTCAGGACGTGGTAGTTTTCTTT.